These 11 T cell receptor beta chains were all obtained from the same sample, sequenced in a study of blood T cells in healthy people across ages. PCR was performed a second time for about 7 to 12 cycles using a sample-barcoded 5' primer and a J-beta primer mix. TCRdb called the 5' RACE reads again in MiXCR, with one record for every CDR3 protein. The sample shows roughly 730,000 distinct CDR3 sequences, more than 55% of them seen only once. Sequenced input: blood. All receptors derive from a middle-aged man in good health.

CDR3 nucleotide sequence: TGTGCCAGCAGCCCTCGGGACTCCTACTACGAGCAGTACTTC. Translated: CASSPRDSYYEQYF. The V call is TRBV9, the J call TRBJ2-7; tentative D call: TRBD2 (6 bases). This CDR3 comprises 14 residues. Germline V lookup: CDR1 SGDLS, CDR2 YYNGEE. V was clipped by 4 bases and J by 3 bases, with 14 bases between them.

The chain joins TRBV7-2 to TRBJ2-3; 7 bases line up with TRBD2. Trimming cost V 4 bases and J 4 bases; bases outside gene matches: 14. The germline CDR1 and CDR2 sequences are SGHTA and FQGNSA. This CDR3 has 17 residues. CDR3: CASSSLRTRPLADTQYF. The DNA for the CDR3 is TGTGCCAGCAGCTCCCTCCGGACTAGGCCTCTCGCAGATACGCAGTATTTT.

The V gene is TRBV20-1, the J gene TRBJ2-5; 8 positions agree with TRBD1. Trimming cost V 2 bases and J 2 bases; bases outside gene matches: 13. Germline-derived CDR1 and CDR2 are DFQATT and SNEGSKA (reference sequence). This CDR3 has 17 residues. CDR3 residues: CSARIRPGQEYQETQYF. The CDR3 DNA sequence: TGCAGTGCTAGAATTCGGCCGGGACAGGAGTATCAAGAGACCCAGTACTTC.

The chain carries TRBV7-3 and TRBJ2-3, with TRBD2 matching 7 bases. V was pared by 4 bases and J by 1 base, with 5 bases of the junction left unmatched. Germline lookup yields CDR1 SGHTA and CDR2 FQGTGA. The CDR3 contains 15 residues. The CDR3 nucleotides read TGTGCCAGCAGCTCCCAGGGAGGGGGCACAGATACGCAGTATTTT. Translated, it gives CASSSQGGGTDTQYF.

The gene calls are TRBV14 and TRBJ2-7, with D perhaps TRBD1 (7 bases). The J call is doubtful: the DNA matches TRBJ2-5 better. From germline, CDR1 is SGHDN and CDR2 FVKESK. This CDR3 has 15 residues. CDR3 nucleotides: TGTGCCAGCAGCCTCCTGCAGGGGGGCTTTGAGACCCAGTACTTC. Its protein product is CASSLLQGGFETQYF.

This clonotype was counted only a few times. The rearrangement links TRBV4-1 to TRBJ2-3, with TRBD2 identical over 7 bases. CDR1 MGHRA and CDR2 YSYEKL come from the germline V gene. The junction had 8 bases not matched to a gene; V was cut back by 0 bases and J by 2 bases. There are 17 residues in the CDR3. The DNA of the CDR3 is TGCGCCAGCAGCCAAGATGGGGCTAGCGGTTCCACAGATACGCAGTATTTT. This codes for CASSQDGASGSTDTQYF.

The gene calls are TRBV28 and TRBJ2-3; D is perhaps TRBD2 (6 bases). The CDR3 runs 16 residues. V lost 2 bases and J lost 2, with 14 bases in between. Germline-derived CDR1 and CDR2 are MDHEN and SYDVKM. CDR3: CASSLVAGHNTDTQYF. The CDR3 region has the DNA TGTGCCAGCAGTTTAGTCGCGGGGCATAACACAGATACGCAGTATTTT. Based on the CDR3 plus reference TRBV28 and TRBJ2-3, the full variable domain is DVKVTQSSRYLVKRTGEKVFLECVQDMDHENMFWYRQDPGLGLRLIYFSYDVKMKEKGDIPEGYSVSREKKERFSLILESASTNQTSMYLCASSLVAGHNTDTQYFGPGTRLTVL.

V gene TRBV5-1 combines with J gene TRBJ2-3; D remains ambiguous. Germline-derived CDR1 and CDR2 are SGHRS and YFSETQ. The CDR3 runs to 15 residues. Trimming shortened V by 1 base and J by 2 bases, and 11 bases separated the two germline ends. The CDR3 coding sequence is TGCGCCAGCAGCTTGTCCGGGTCCCTCACAGATACGCAGTATTTT. The encoded protein is CASSLSGSLTDTQYF. Complete variable domain (other parts from reference TRBV5-1 and TRBJ2-3): KAGVTQTPRYLIKTRGQQVTLSCSPISGHRSVSWYQQTPGQGLQFLFEYFSETQRNKGNFPGRFSGRQFSNSRSEMNVSTLELGDSALYLCASSLSGSLTDTQYFGPGTRLTVL.

This clonotype has just one count. A junction end diverges from the germline sequence, so it may reflect a read error. The chain joins TRBV3-1 to TRBJ2-4; D not resolved. TRBJ2-7 explains the end of the DNA better; the J call may be wrong. Germline CDR1 reads LGHDT; CDR2 reads YNNKEL (reference sequence). This CDR3 comprises 14 residues. The CDR3 spells CTSSFSGTTNEQYF. The CDR3 nucleotides read TGTACCAGCAGCTTTAGTGGCACCACGAACGAGCAGTACTTC.

The chain is built from TRBV5-4 and TRBJ2-3; 11 bases match TRBD2. J lost 10 bases, V lost 4 bases, and 11 bases had no gene match. The CDR3 has 15 amino acids. Looked up from germline, CDR1 is SGHNT and CDR2 is YYREEE (reference sequence). The CDR3 coding sequence is TGTGCCAGCAGCAAGACTAGCGGGATTGATGATGCGCAGTATTTT. This sequence encodes CASSKTSGIDDAQYF.

The rearrangement joins TRBV5-1 to TRBJ2-7; the D gene is possibly TRBD2 (6 bases). The assigned J gene may be wrong: the sequence end matches TRBJ2-5 better. This CDR3 has 15 amino acids. Germline-derived CDR1 and CDR2 are SGHRS and YFSETQ. CDR3 sequence: CASSSQRGTWETQYF. In nucleotides, the CDR3 is TGCGCCAGCAGCTCCCAACGGGGGACCTGGGAGACCCAGTACTTC.